This TCR beta chain stems from a study of cytomegalovirus exposure and HLA in healthy donors (dated by TCRdb to 2016 to 2017). A note on the overall study: According to an earlier analysis of several hundred of the donors, about 180 million T cells yielded some 110 million unique TCR beta sequences and about 300 Gb of sequence data. Around 320 gigabases of sequencing data and tens of millions of unique TCR sequences were included in an early release covering 550 to 650 HLA-typed donors. Of the approximately 400 genotyped donors, approximately 80% fell in the genetic ancestry cluster associated with self-reported Caucasian donors. The study aimed to test whether signatures of past pathogen exposure could be identified by cataloging public T cell receptors. The T cell repertoires of 666 subjects were profiled by immunosequencing and related to cytomegalovirus serostatus. Besides the first cohort of under 700 subjects, a separate validation cohort made up of around 120 different subjects was used. To predict cytomegalovirus infection status, the study combined high-throughput TCR immunosequencing, statistical association of individual TCRs with disease status, and machine learning. A later analysis re-analyzed previously published TCR beta repertoires from approximately 670 donors and added high-resolution HLA genotyping to study TCR occurrence patterns. Rather than using new phenotypic data, the later analysis identified candidate immune exposures from TCR beta sequences and from how often those sequences occurred across donors. An earlier analysis of several hundred of the donors applied high-throughput TCR beta sequencing to assess whether each TCR beta V gene segment acted as functional or pseudogenic. Donor age, sex, ethnicity and CMV serostatus were collected together with the repertoire data. In a later genetic analysis, genome-wide SNP genotypes for 398 of the 666 donors were used, and that subset was treated as a discovery cohort. All discovery cohort repertoires had been generated on a single sequencing platform. Class I and class II HLA loci were covered by the typing at four-digit resolution. Typing coverage differed by locus: A, B, C, DRB1 and DQB1 were typed in roughly 620-630 donors, DQA1 in about 510, DPA1 in around 610, and DPB1 in just under 490. About five DR-DQ haplotypes were handled as single units for association and clustering, since linkage in the cohort was strong. Among some 410 genotyped donors of the cohort, an average of approximately 230,000 unique TCR beta nucleotide sequences were sequenced per donor, roughly a sixth of them non-productive. The paper as a whole reports these results and caveats: Because HLA typing was missing for some donors at each locus, association tests included only the typed subset. The only immune exposure information available for the cohort was CMV serostatus. A later analysis found that most CMV-associated TCR beta chains appeared HLA-restricted, with HLA associations seemingly driven largely by CMV exposure. Correlated functional status among segregating V segments might be attributable to linkage disequilibrium, but an unknown experimental factor could not be ruled out. Only TCR beta chains were sequenced in this cohort, and the absence of alpha or paired-chain data limited detectable features. In an earlier analysis of approximately 590 of the donors, most TCR beta V segments appeared in productive rearrangements about 87% or about 30% of the time, broadly matching IMGT annotations. The classifier was reported to diagnose cytomegalovirus status with high specificity and sensitivity in both the original and validation cohorts. The study gave a list of 150 to 200 TCR beta chains associated with cytomegalovirus. In a later genetic analysis, fewer N-insertions in productive TCRs were reported among donors in an Asian-associated ancestry cluster than the 666-donor mean. While some public TCRs were present in many individuals, most TCR sequences turned up only very rarely across donors. A later analysis found that HLA-associated TCR beta chains were more clonally expanded and had lower generation probabilities than equally common non-associated chains. In a later analysis, TCR association rates were found to vary across HLA loci, with the most associated TCRs seen for DRB1 alleles and the fewest for HLA-C alleles. A later genetic analysis associated a missense DCLRE1C variant with V-gene and J-gene trimming of TCR beta chains, and an independent cohort replicated the association. The sequencing pipeline was judged likely to have produced a cluster of highly shared sequence variants as a technical artifact. Some 15 rarely observed V segments, including chromosome 9 orphons, were excluded from the earlier analysis of some 590 of the donors because counts were too low. The authors suggested that the approach could potentially be generalized to other disease states and immunological phenotypes. Several of the top co-occurrence clusters appeared to be linked to parvovirus B19, influenza, CMV and Epstein-Barr virus, according to a later analysis. When HLA alleles, especially DR and DQ, strongly co-occurred, TCR associations were difficult to assign to individual alleles. Specific HLA alleles were associated with more than 15,000 TCR beta sequences at a false discovery rate of 0.05 in a later analysis. A few of the identified cytomegalovirus-associated TCR beta chains were confirmed in vitro to be specific for cytomegalovirus antigens. The presence/absence analyses assumed that sequencing depth was roughly uniform across donors, and that assumption may not be true. A further reported finding was that TCR beta sequences accurately predicted the HLA-A and HLA-B alleles for most subjects in the first cohort. Because the 87-base-pair reads could not distinguish some IMGT-functional V segments, including TRBV6-2 and TRBV6-3, those segments were excluded.

About this clone itself: Its antigen is not yet known. Germline is not matched at one junction end, which may reflect a read error.

Receptor amplification or capture employed the immunoSEQ multiplex PCR assay. For the multiplex PCR, a mixture combining 60 forward primers for TCR Vbeta segments and 13 reverse primers for TCR Jbeta segments was used. A multiplex PCR assay on genomic DNA amplified the CDR3 region of rearranged TCR beta genes. The amplified TCR beta libraries were sequenced on the Illumina HiSeq System as 87-base-pair reads. The source study handled its data this way. A later analysis counted approximately 76 million unique TCR beta chains across the 600 to 850 repertoires, and some 12 million of these chains were shared by at least two donors. Raw reads were error-corrected and collapsed into unique sequences with a nearest-neighbor algorithm that merged closely related sequences to remove PCR and sequencing errors. V, D and J gene segments were assigned by aligning CDR3 sequences to IMGT reference sequences. Each retained sequence needed at least a six-nucleotide match to both a V gene segment and a J gene segment. Rearrangements were called productive when the CDR3 lacked stop codons and stayed in frame with V and J; all others were non-productive. CDR3 was defined by IMGT convention, running from the second conserved V-encoded cysteine to the conserved J-encoded phenylalanine. In an earlier analysis of approximately 590 of the donors, sequences lacking an unambiguous match to a single V gene segment were excluded. In an earlier analysis of 587 of the donors, V segments were called functional above 56.7% productive rearrangements and were called segregating when the between-donor standard deviation exceeded 5%. To diagnose cytomegalovirus status from the catalog of TCR beta chain sequences, a statistical classification framework was built. A later analysis assigned V and J genes by comparing TCR nucleotide sequences with IMGT/GENE-DB human TR gene sequences. A later analysis assigned CDR3 sequences and most-parsimonious VDJ recombination scenarios with the TCRdist pipeline. In a later analysis, every TCR beta chain was defined by the combination of its CDR3 amino acid sequence and its V-gene family, and reads without a unique V-gene family were dropped. In a later analysis, 500 to 650 highly shared, low-generation-probability nucleotide sequences were removed to address suspected cross-contamination and a sequencing artifact. In a later analysis, a clonal expansion index was calculated for each public chain from normalized within-repertoire ranks of inferred template counts. In a later analysis, generation probabilities were computed with a VDJ recombination model fitted to out-of-frame rearrangements, and the resulting probabilities were checked against IGoR. Hypergeometric tests were used in a later analysis to score TCR-TCR, TCR-HLA and TCR-CMV co-occurrence, with a repertoire-size bias correction applied to the TCR pairs. False discovery rates were estimated in a later analysis by permuting HLA or CMV assignments 20 times. In a later analysis, co-occurring TCRs were grouped with DBSCAN, and TCRdist sequence similarity was added when clustering was performed within HLA-allele-positive subsets. Co-occurrence clustering excluded repertoires with fewer than 30,000 or more than 120,000 public chains, plus five with anomalous nucleotide sharing. TCRdb re-hosts the immuneACCESS table, in-frame sequences only. Its copies lack some clones; in the studies checked, an unresolved V gene accounts for under half of them, and the cause for the rest is not known. V and J calls and clone size are given by that table; D and trimming were obtained from the DNA. This sample gives approximately 88,000 clones in total; over 70% of them show up just once. The ten most abundant clones make up 7.3% of the sample.

The cohort comprised some 680 healthy bone marrow donors. At the time of sampling, all cohort members were nominally healthy, though unrecorded immune exposures were likely present. The donor tested CMV seropositive and was one of the 289 seropositive cohort members. Every donor gave a peripheral blood sample, and the peripheral blood mononuclear cells from that sample were used for TCR beta sequencing. The Qiagen DNeasy Blood Extraction Kit was used to extract genomic DNA from the blood cell samples. The CDR3 covers 14 residues, taking in both the cysteine and the phenylalanine. Only the CDR3 portion is preserved as DNA: 42 bases, with reading frame beginning at the first base. Reading the germline V gene gives CDR1 MNHNS and CDR2 SASEGT.

This sequence uses TRBV6-1 and TRBJ1-2, with 8 central nucleotides matching TRBD1. The TCR sequence derives from a middle-aged man in good health and CMV-seropositive. The sample taken for sequencing was PBMCs. This receptor carries the CDR3 CASSEAPGGSGYPF. In nucleotide form, the sequence is TGTGCCAGCAGTGAAGCCCCAGGGGGCAGTGGCTACCCCTTC.